The next 9 T cell receptor beta chains were all read from a single sample in a study of shared clonotypes between healthy human individuals. TCRdb's table, derived via immunoSEQ multiplex PCR, lists solely in-frame clones and lacks some. Of some 2,500,000 clones in the sample, 80% to 95% were seen once. Material: naive CD4+ T cells from PBMCs. Subset given: CD45RA+ positively selected. Receptors were obtained from a man between 18 and 35 years old in good health. Some clones in this sample may be carry-over from other donors' samples.

Written as DNA, the CDR3 is TGTGCCATCATGGCGACGTCGCCTGGAAACACCATATATTTT. It translates to CAIMATSPGNTIYF. V gene TRBV10-3 combines with J gene TRBJ1-3, with no clear D. In germline, CDR1 is ENHRY, CDR2 SYGVKD. V was shortened by 7 bases and J by 2 bases, with 12 bases between the two germline ends. This CDR3 is built from 14 residues.

This clone was seen more than once but under ten times. Different DNA sequences within this sample yield the same CDR3. This sequence joins TRBV29-1 and TRBJ1-5; TRBD1 is a possible D gene (5 bases). V lost 4 bases, J lost 7 bases, and 11 bases lay in between. CDR3 length: 12 residues. Germline V gene lookup returns CDR1 SQVTM and CDR2 ANQGSEA. The CDR3 DNA is TGCAGCGTTGGGGCCGGGGACCAGCCCCAGCATTTT. It yields the protein CSVGAGDQPQHF. The full variable domain, with the rest looked up from reference TRBV29-1 and TRBJ1-5, is SAVISQKPSRDICQRGTSLTIQCQVDSQVTMMFWYRQQPGQSLTLIATANQGSEATYESGFVIDKFPISRPNLTFSTLTVSNMSPEDSSIYLCSVGAGDQPQHFGDGTRLSIL.

The chain joins TRBV6-5 to TRBJ2-5; no clear D. Germline assignment: CDR1 MNHEY and CDR2 SVGAGI. V shed 0 bases and J shed 1 base, with 6 bases lying between them. The CDR3 spans 14 residues. CDR3 coding DNA: TGTGCCAGCAGTTACTCGCAGGTCCAAGAGACCCAGTACTTC. Translating gives CASSYSQVQETQYF.

This clone was seen only a few times. Other DNA sequences in this specimen translate into the identical CDR3. This chain joins TRBV27 and TRBJ1-5, with D tentatively TRBD1 (5 bases). The CDR3 spans 14 residues. Germline V gene lookup returns CDR1 MNHEY and CDR2 SMNVEV (reference sequence). The V gene lost 6 bases and the J gene lost 3 bases, with 12 bases spanning the gap. The CDR3: CASRPGQINQPQHF. The CDR3, as DNA: TGTGCCAGCAGACCAGGACAAATCAATCAGCCCCAGCATTTT.

V is TRBV5-1 and J is TRBJ2-2; D unclear. The CDR3 sequence is 14 residues long. The germline gives CDR1 SGHRS, CDR2 YFSETQ. The V and J ends lost 2 bases and 7 bases respectively, with 12 bases between them. The CDR3 reads CASSLHRTGGELFF. The CDR3 bases are TGCGCCAGCAGCTTACATAGAACCGGCGGGGAGCTGTTTTTT.

The gene calls are TRBV5-1 and TRBJ2-1, with 10 bases lining up with TRBD1. The CDR3 loop spans 14 amino acids. Germline CDR1 reads SGHRS; CDR2 reads YFSETQ. The trim removed 3 bases at V and 6 bases at J, leaving 3 bases unmatched. The CDR3, as DNA: TGCGCCAGCAGCTCGGGACAGGGGAGCAATGAGCAGTTCTTC. Its translation: CASSSGQGSNEQFF. Full variable domain (missing parts from reference TRBV5-1 and TRBJ2-1): KAGVTQTPRYLIKTRGQQVTLSCSPISGHRSVSWYQQTPGQGLQFLFEYFSETQRNKGNFPGRFSGRQFSNSRSEMNVSTLELGDSALYLCASSSGQGSNEQFFGPGTRLTVL.

The chain is built from TRBV28 and TRBJ1-3; a possible D gene is TRBD1 (5 bases). V gave up 2 bases and J gave up 1 base, with 9 bases separating them. The germline V gene encodes CDR1 MDHEN and CDR2 SYDVKM. The CDR3 sequence is 15 residues long. The CDR3 protein is CASSLRDFSGNTIYF. The CDR3, as DNA: TGTGCCAGCAGTTTAAGGGACTTTTCTGGAAACACCATATATTTT.

J is TRBJ2-1 and V is TRBV5-1, with TRBD2 matching over 7 bases. CDR3 size: 15 residues. V was pared by 4 bases and J by 2 bases, with 6 bases of the junction left unmatched. The germline V gene encodes CDR1 SGHRS and CDR2 YFSETQ. Here the CDR3 DNA reads TGCGCCAGCAGCGTGTCCGGGACTACCTACAATGAGCAGTTCTTC. Translating it yields CASSVSGTTYNEQFF.

This clone was seen once. The chain carries TRBV16 and TRBJ2-7; perhaps TRBD1 as D (5 bases). The V end lost 5 bases, the J end lost 7 bases, and 21 bases lay between the germline ends. Germline-derived CDR1 and CDR2 are KGHSY and FQNENV. The CDR3 contains 15 residues. CDR3: CASSGDRAHTREQYF. The CDR3 nucleotides read TGTGCCAGCAGCGGAGACAGAGCTCATACGAGGGAGCAGTACTTC.